This record covers a single TCR beta chain. What it binds is unknown. These data are taken from a study of OX40 agonist ivuxolimab in advanced cancers. Study context: Three individuals attained partial responses, comprising one hepatocellular carcinoma case and two cutaneous melanoma cases.

The assay was immunoSEQ multiplex PCR, and TCRdb's table has in-frame clones only and misses some. The sample lists roughly 36,000 clones, over 80% occurring once. This CDR3 contains 14 residues. Trimming took 3 bases from V and 3 from J, leaving 10 bases between them. Germline V CDR1 and CDR2: KGHSH, LQKENI. Study outcomes and limitations: At doses 0.1 to 3.0 mg/kg, CD4+ and CD8+ clones expanded.

The TCR sequence derives from an adult with an advanced solid tumor such as melanoma, head and neck, liver or kidney cancer. The chain uses TRBV18 and TRBJ2-3, with no clear D. The sequencing used CD4+ or CD8+ T cells sorted from blood, collected in a trial of the OX40 agonist ivuxolimab. This CDR3 is CASSPLIGTDTQYF. DNA for the CDR3: TGTGCCAGCTCACCCCTCATAGGAACAGATACGCAGTATTTT.